These 3 T cell receptor beta chains were all obtained from the same sample, sequenced in a study of shared clonotypes between healthy human individuals. Generated by immunoSEQ multiplex PCR, the TCRdb table keeps only in-frame clones and is missing some. The sample shows some 2 million clones, roughly 94% of them seen only once. Naive CD8 cells, CD45RO-negative and positively selected for CCR7, excluded terminally differentiated effector memory CD45RA+ cells. The material sequenced was naive CD8+ T cells sorted from blood. The source of these receptors is a man aged 18 to 35 in good health.

The chain has TRBV9 and TRBJ1-4, with D perhaps matching TRBD1 (5 bases). The germline V gene encodes CDR1 SGDLS and CDR2 YYNGEE. The V end lost 0 bases, the J end lost 8 bases, and 8 bases lay between the germline ends. CDR3 length: 13 amino acids. The CDR3 reads CASSVGDYEKLFF. The CDR3 DNA follows: TGTGCCAGCAGCGTAGGGGACTACGAAAAACTGTTTTTT.

The rearrangement uses TRBV7-2 and TRBJ2-1; 8 bases fit TRBD2. The CDR3 length is 15 residues. Looked up from germline, CDR1 is SGHTA and CDR2 is FQGNSA. Unmatched junction bases numbered 7, after V lost 1 base and J lost 8 bases. CDR3 residues: CASSLGGLVVDEQFF. The CDR3 DNA sequence: TGTGCCAGCAGCTTAGGGGGACTAGTAGTCGATGAGCAGTTCTTC. Variable domain in full (rest from reference TRBV7-2 and TRBJ2-1): GAGVSQSPSNKVTEKGKDVELRCDPISGHTALYWYRQSLGQGLEFLIYFQGNSAPDKSGLPSDRFSAERTGGSVSTLTIQRTQQEDSAVYLCASSLGGLVVDEQFFGPGTRLTVL.

V usage is TRBV11-2 and J usage is TRBJ1-2, with D maybe TRBD1 (5 bases). The CDR3 spans 13 residues. With 4 bases removed from V and 3 bases from J, the gap between germline ends came to 9 bases. Germline V gives CDR1 SGHAT, CDR2 FQNNGV. Here the CDR3 reads CASSSGSHYGYTF. CDR3 nucleotides: TGTGCCAGCAGCTCAGGGAGTCACTATGGCTACACCTTC.